A single sample gave rise to the 7 T cell receptor beta chains below, sequenced in a study of blood T cell repertoires in COVID-19. The assay was immunoSEQ multiplex PCR, and TCRdb's table has in-frame clones only and misses some. The table has about 240,000 clones, roughly four fifths seen once. Sequencing was done on a sample of peripheral blood. The source of these receptors is a woman older than 75 with acute or convalescent COVID-19.

This clone was seen only a few times. The junction does not match germline at one end; this may be a read error. The chain carries TRBV7-7 and TRBJ1-3; 7 positions match TRBD1. Germline V lookup: CDR1 SSHAT, CDR2 FNYEAQ (reference sequence). This CDR3 is built from 17 residues. CDR3 region: CASSLVPDRFSGNTIYF. CDR3 bases: TGTGCTAGCAGCTTAGTCCCGGACAGGTTCTCTGGAAACACCATATATTTT.

The rearrangement links TRBV10-1 to TRBJ1-5; 10 bases match TRBD1. The CDR3 sequence is 21 residues long. Germline V gene data show CDR1 as WNHNN and CDR2 as SYGVQD (reference sequence). The V gene end was trimmed by 4 bases and the J gene end by 0 bases; junction bases not matched to a gene: 18. The CDR3 protein is CASSARQGATRGSNSNQPQHF. The DNA of the CDR3 is TGCGCCAGCAGTGCTAGACAGGGGGCGACGCGGGGAAGTAATAGCAATCAGCCCCAGCATTTT.

This clone was picked up one time. This chain uses TRBV30 with TRBJ2-7; D gene ambiguous. The germline V gene has CDR1 GTSNPN and CDR2 SVGIG (reference sequence). The length of the CDR3 is 12 residues. V was trimmed by 2 bases and J by 0 bases, leaving 5 bases between them. CDR3 nucleotide sequence: TGTGCCTGGAGTTCTAGCTCCTACGAGCAGTACTTC. It translates to CAWSSSSYEQYF. The full variable domain, with the rest looked up from reference TRBV30 and TRBJ2-7, is SQTIHQWPATLVQPVGSPLSLECTVEGTSNPNLYWYRQAAGRGLQLLFYSVGIGQISSEVPQNLSASRPQDRQFILSSKKLLLSDSGFYLCAWSSSSYEQYFGPGTRLTVT.

The chain carries TRBV11-3 and TRBJ1-2; D not certain. This CDR3 is 14 amino acids long. CDR1 and CDR2 (germline): SGHNT, YENEEA. V was clipped by 5 bases and J by 5 bases, with 15 bases between them. CDR3 in amino acids: CASSRILRVYGYTF. CDR3 nucleotides: TGTGCCAGCAGCCGAATACTCCGGGTTTATGGCTACACCTTC.

The chain combines TRBV19 with TRBJ2-2; tentatively, D is TRBD1 (6 bases). CDR3 size: 17 residues. Germline CDR1 reads LNHDA; CDR2 reads SQIVND (reference sequence). Trimming took off 1 base at V and 0 bases at J, with 12 bases between the two ends. For the CDR3, the DNA is TGTGCCAGTAGTATAGGTACCGGGACAACGAACACCGGGGAGCTGTTTTTT. Residues: CASSIGTGTTNTGELFF.

V gene TRBV27 combines with J gene TRBJ1-5, with 11 bases that match TRBD1. CDR3 length: 20 residues. Germline values: CDR1 MNHEY, CDR2 SMNVEV (reference sequence). V shed 4 bases and J 0 bases; nucleotides not matched to a gene: 14. This chain's CDR3 is CASSSAGTGGYGPSNQPQHF. The CDR3 nucleotides read TGTGCCAGCAGTTCCGCCGGGACAGGGGGTTACGGGCCTAGCAATCAGCCCCAGCATTTT.

The V gene is TRBV5-4, the J gene TRBJ2-5; 9 nucleotides align to TRBD1. This CDR3 is built from 13 residues. CDR1 SGHNT and CDR2 YYREEE come from the germline V gene (reference sequence). The V and J ends lost 4 bases and 5 bases, in that order; junction bases with no gene match: 3. CDR3 loop: CASSQTGGETQYF. The CDR3 nucleotides are TGTGCCAGCAGCCAGACAGGGGGGGAGACCCAGTACTTC.